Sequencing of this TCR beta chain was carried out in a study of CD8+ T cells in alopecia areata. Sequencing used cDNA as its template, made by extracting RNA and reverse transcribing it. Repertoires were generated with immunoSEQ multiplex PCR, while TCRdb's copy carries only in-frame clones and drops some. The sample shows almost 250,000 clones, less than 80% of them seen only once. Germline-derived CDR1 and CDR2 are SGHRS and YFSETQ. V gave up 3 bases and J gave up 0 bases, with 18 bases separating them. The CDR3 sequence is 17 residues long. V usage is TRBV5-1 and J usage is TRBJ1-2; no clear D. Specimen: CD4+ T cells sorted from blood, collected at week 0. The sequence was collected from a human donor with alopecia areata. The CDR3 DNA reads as TGCGCCAGCAGCTGGGGAGAGGGCGCGACTACTAACTATGGCTACACCTTC. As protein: CASSWGEGATTNYGYTF. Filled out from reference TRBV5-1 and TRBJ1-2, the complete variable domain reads KAGVTQTPRYLIKTRGQQVTLSCSPISGHRSVSWYQQTPGQGLQFLFEYFSETQRNKGNFPGRFSGRQFSNSRSEMNVSTLELGDSALYLCASSWGEGATTNYGYTFGSGTRLTVV.